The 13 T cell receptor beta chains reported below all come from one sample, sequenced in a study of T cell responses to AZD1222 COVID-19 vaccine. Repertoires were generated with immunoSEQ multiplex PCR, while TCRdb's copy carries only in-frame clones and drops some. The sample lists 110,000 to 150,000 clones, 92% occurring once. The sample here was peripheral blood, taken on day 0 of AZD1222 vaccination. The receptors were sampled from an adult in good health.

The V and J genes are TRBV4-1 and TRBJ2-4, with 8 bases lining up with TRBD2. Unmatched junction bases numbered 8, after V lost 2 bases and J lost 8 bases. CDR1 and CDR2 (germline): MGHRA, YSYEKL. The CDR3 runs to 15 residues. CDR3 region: CASSQSGLAGDIQYF. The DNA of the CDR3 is TGCGCCAGCAGCCAATCCGGGCTAGCGGGCGACATTCAGTACTTC.

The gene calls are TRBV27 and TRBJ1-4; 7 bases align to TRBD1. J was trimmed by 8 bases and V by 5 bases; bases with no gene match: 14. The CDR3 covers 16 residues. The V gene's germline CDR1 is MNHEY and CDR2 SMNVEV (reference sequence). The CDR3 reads CASSPSVDRIGEKLFF. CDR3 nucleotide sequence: TGTGCCAGCAGTCCCTCGGTGGACAGGATTGGCGAAAAACTGTTTTTT.

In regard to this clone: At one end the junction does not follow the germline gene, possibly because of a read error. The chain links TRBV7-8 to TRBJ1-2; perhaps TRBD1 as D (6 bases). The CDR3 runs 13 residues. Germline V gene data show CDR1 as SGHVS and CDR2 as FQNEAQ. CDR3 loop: CASSLGGWSGYTF. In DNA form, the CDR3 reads TGTGCCAGCAGTTTAGGGGGTTGGAGCGGCTACACCTTC. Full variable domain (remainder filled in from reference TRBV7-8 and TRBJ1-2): GAGVSQSPRYKVAKRGQDVALRCDPISGHVSLFWYQQALGQGPEFLTYFQNEAQLDKSGLPSDRFFAERPEGSVSTLKIQRTQQEDSAVYLCASSLGGWSGYTFGSGTRLTVV.

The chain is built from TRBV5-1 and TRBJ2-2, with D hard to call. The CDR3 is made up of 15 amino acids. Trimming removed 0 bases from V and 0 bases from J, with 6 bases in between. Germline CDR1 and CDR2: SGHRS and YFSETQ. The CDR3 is CASSLVIANTGELFF. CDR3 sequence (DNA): TGCGCCAGCAGCTTGGTTATAGCGAACACCGGGGAGCTGTTTTTT. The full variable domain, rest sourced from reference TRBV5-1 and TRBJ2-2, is KAGVTQTPRYLIKTRGQQVTLSCSPISGHRSVSWYQQTPGQGLQFLFEYFSETQRNKGNFPGRFSGRQFSNSRSEMNVSTLELGDSALYLCASSLVIANTGELFFGEGSRLTVL.

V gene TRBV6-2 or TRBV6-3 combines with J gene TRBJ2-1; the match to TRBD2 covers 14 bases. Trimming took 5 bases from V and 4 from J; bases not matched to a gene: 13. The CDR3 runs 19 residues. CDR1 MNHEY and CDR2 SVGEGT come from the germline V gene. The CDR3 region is CASSPGLAGGGWVYNEQFF. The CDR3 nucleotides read TGTGCCAGCAGTCCCGGACTAGCGGGAGGTGGGTGGGTTTACAATGAGCAGTTCTTC.

The CDR3 reads CASSFSLGDTEAFF. The CDR3 DNA sequence: TGTGCCAGCAGCTTCTCCCTAGGGGACACTGAAGCTTTCTTT. The rearrangement uses TRBV11-2 and TRBJ1-1; the D gene is possibly TRBD1 (5 bases). Germline assignment: CDR1 SGHAT and CDR2 FQNNGV. V was trimmed by 3 bases and J by 3 bases, leaving 11 bases between them. This CDR3 is 14 amino acids long.

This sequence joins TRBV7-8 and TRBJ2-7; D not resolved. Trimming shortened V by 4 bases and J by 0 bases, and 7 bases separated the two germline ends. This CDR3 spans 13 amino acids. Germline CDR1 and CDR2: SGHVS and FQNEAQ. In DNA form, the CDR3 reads TGTGCCAGCAGCTACGCCAGCTCCTACGAGCAGTACTTC. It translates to CASSYASSYEQYF.

CDR3 amino acids: CASSLGPILQGGYGYTF. CDR3 DNA: TGTGCCAGCAGCTTAGGACCCATCCTACAGGGCGGCTATGGCTACACCTTC. The chain employs TRBV13 and TRBJ1-2; tentatively, D is TRBD1 (6 bases). The CDR3 loop spans 17 amino acids. Germline V CDR1 and CDR2: PRHDT, FYEKMQ (reference sequence). Deletions cut 0 bases from V and 4 bases from J, with 18 bases between.

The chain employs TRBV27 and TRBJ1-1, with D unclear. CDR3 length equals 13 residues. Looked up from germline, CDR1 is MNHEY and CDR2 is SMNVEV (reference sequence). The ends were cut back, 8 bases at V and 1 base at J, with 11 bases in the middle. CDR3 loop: CASRPRQNTEAFF. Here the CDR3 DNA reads TGTGCCAGCCGCCCCCGGCAGAACACTGAAGCTTTCTTT.

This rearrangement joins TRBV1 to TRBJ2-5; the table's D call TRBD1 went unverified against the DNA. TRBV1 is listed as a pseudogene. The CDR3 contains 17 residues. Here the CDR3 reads CTSSQALGAVLQETQYF. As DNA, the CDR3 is TGCACCAGCAGCCAAGCTCTAGGGGCCGTCCTCCAAGAGACCCAGTACTTC.

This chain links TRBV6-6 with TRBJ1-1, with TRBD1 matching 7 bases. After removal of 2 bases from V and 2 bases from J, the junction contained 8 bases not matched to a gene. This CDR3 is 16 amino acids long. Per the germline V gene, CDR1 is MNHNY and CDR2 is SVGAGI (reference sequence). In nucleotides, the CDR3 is TGTGCCAGCAGTTACGGGCAGGGGGTGTCCAACACTGAAGCTTTCTTT. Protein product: CASSYGQGVSNTEAFF.

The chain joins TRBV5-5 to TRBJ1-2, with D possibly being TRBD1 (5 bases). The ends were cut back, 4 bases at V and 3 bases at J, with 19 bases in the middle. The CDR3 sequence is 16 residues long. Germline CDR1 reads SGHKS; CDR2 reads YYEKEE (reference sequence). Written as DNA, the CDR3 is TGTGCCAGCAGCACGGAACCAGGGCGCGGGCACTATGGCTACACCTTC. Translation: CASSTEPGRGHYGYTF.

Written as DNA, the CDR3 is TGTGCCAGCAGTTTATTGGCGGAATCCCAATGGGGCGAGCAGTACTTC. Encoded protein: CASSLLAESQWGEQYF. This chain connects TRBV28 to TRBJ2-7; D is uncertain. V lost 1 base, J lost 6 bases, and 19 bases lay in between. This CDR3 is built from 16 residues. Germline V gives CDR1 MDHEN, CDR2 SYDVKM.